The rows below give T cell receptor beta chains drawn from one sample of a study of neurological immune-mediated disorders. TCRdb used MiXCR to reprocess the 5' RACE reads, holding one entry per CDR3 protein. The sample lists more than 20,000 distinct CDR3 sequences, roughly 15% occurring once. Sample: PBMCs. These receptors originate from a female donor with HTLV-1-associated myelopathy (HAM/TSP). The conserved cysteine and the conserved F or W are not part of the CDR3 here. The order of the fields is CDR3 length, V gene, J gene, CDR3 protein.

cdr3_length: 14
v_call: TRBV9
j_call: TRBJ2-1
cdr3_aa: ASSVGGLGSYNEQF

cdr3_length: 13
v_call: TRBV5-1
j_call: TRBJ2-6
cdr3_aa: ASSSDGSGANVLT

cdr3_length: 9
v_call: TRBV20-1
j_call: TRBJ2-5
cdr3_aa: SARRVETQY

cdr3_length: 13
v_call: TRBV20-1
j_call: TRBJ1-5
cdr3_aa: SATPNGDRDQPQH

cdr3_length: 11
v_call: TRBV25-1
j_call: TRBJ2-3
cdr3_aa: ASNPGASDTQY

cdr3_length: 12
v_call: TRBV20-1
j_call: TRBJ2-7
cdr3_aa: SAGPIGQSYEQY

cdr3_length: 11
v_call: TRBV3-1
j_call: TRBJ2-3
cdr3_aa: ASSRQGSDTQY

cdr3_length: 13
v_call: TRBV5-1
j_call: TRBJ2-2
cdr3_aa: ASSFRGGDTGELF

cdr3_length: 13
v_call: TRBV5-1
j_call: TRBJ2-2
cdr3_aa: ASSLGDTRAGELF

cdr3_length: 12
v_call: TRBV12-3/TRBV12-4
j_call: TRBJ2-7
cdr3_aa: ASSSRTGGYEQY

cdr3_length: 14
v_call: TRBV4-3
j_call: TRBJ2-3
cdr3_aa: ASSQMGGGATDTQY

cdr3_length: 11
v_call: TRBV20-1
j_call: TRBJ2-3
cdr3_aa: SAWGSSTDTQY

cdr3_length: 12
v_call: TRBV7-2
j_call: TRBJ2-1
cdr3_aa: ASSLVGGWDEQF

cdr3_length: 11
v_call: TRBV29-1
j_call: TRBJ2-7
cdr3_aa: SVEGDTGYEQY

cdr3_length: 11
v_call: TRBV7-2
j_call: TRBJ1-3
cdr3_aa: ASRHSSGNTIY

cdr3_length: 13
v_call: TRBV7-2
j_call: TRBJ2-7
cdr3_aa: ASSSQGGGSYEQY

cdr3_length: 9
v_call: TRBV10-3
j_call: TRBJ2-7
cdr3_aa: AITEGEEQY

cdr3_length: 12
v_call: TRBV6-1
j_call: TRBJ2-7
cdr3_aa: ASSEATGMIEQY

cdr3_length: 14
v_call: TRBV2
j_call: TRBJ1-2
cdr3_aa: ASRGDTNNPNYGYT

cdr3_length: 12
v_call: TRBV7-2
j_call: TRBJ1-5
cdr3_aa: ASSLVGFNQPQH

cdr3_length: 11
v_call: TRBV10-3
j_call: TRBJ1-6
cdr3_aa: AQREGPGAPLH

cdr3_length: 10
v_call: TRBV12-3/TRBV12-4
j_call: TRBJ2-7
cdr3_aa: ASSPTPYEQY

cdr3_length: 12
v_call: TRBV7-2
j_call: TRBJ2-1
cdr3_aa: ASSSTPTSRVQF

cdr3_length: 15
v_call: TRBV5-1
j_call: TRBJ2-3
cdr3_aa: ASSYLGTSGSGDTQY

cdr3_length: 10
v_call: TRBV12-3/TRBV12-4
j_call: TRBJ1-2
cdr3_aa: ASSGMGYGYT

cdr3_length: 13
v_call: TRBV6-5
j_call: TRBJ2-1
cdr3_aa: ASNRPGQGKGEQF

cdr3_length: 11
v_call: TRBV6-5
j_call: TRBJ2-7
cdr3_aa: ASSYSSGSEQY

cdr3_length: 12
v_call: TRBV4-2
j_call: TRBJ1-5
cdr3_aa: ASSQSTGLQPQH

cdr3_length: 10
v_call: TRBV20-1
j_call: TRBJ1-5
cdr3_aa: SAPQGNQPQH

cdr3_length: 13
v_call: TRBV20-1
j_call: TRBJ2-5
cdr3_aa: SARDGGRAVETQY

cdr3_length: 13
v_call: TRBV5-1
j_call: TRBJ1-6
cdr3_aa: ASSLGGTENSPLH

cdr3_length: 12
v_call: TRBV20-1
j_call: TRBJ2-5
cdr3_aa: SAPRGGVGETQY

cdr3_length: 13
v_call: TRBV28
j_call: TRBJ2-7
cdr3_aa: ASSSTGTAPLEQY

cdr3_length: 11
v_call: TRBV20-1
j_call: TRBJ2-1
cdr3_aa: SARSPPGSEQF

cdr3_length: 11
v_call: TRBV20-1
j_call: TRBJ2-3
cdr3_aa: SALDRGLDTQY

cdr3_length: 13
v_call: TRBV5-1
j_call: TRBJ2-7
cdr3_aa: ASSLAGRATYEQY

cdr3_length: 13
v_call: TRBV18
j_call: TRBJ1-3
cdr3_aa: ASSPTPASGNTIY

cdr3_length: 12
v_call: TRBV30
j_call: TRBJ1-6
cdr3_aa: AWSRAMGNSPLH

cdr3_length: 14
v_call: TRBV7-2
j_call: TRBJ2-7
cdr3_aa: ASSFAAGTSGGEQY

cdr3_length: 12
v_call: TRBV7-2
j_call: TRBJ2-3
cdr3_aa: ASSPVALIDTQY

cdr3_length: 12
v_call: TRBV18
j_call: TRBJ2-7
cdr3_aa: ASSPPIQGAEQY